Presented here are 26 T cell receptor beta chains from one specimen sequenced in a study of blood T cell repertoires in COVID-19. Sequenced by immunoSEQ multiplex PCR; TCRdb stores in-frame clones only, minus some. This repertoire shows about 86,000 clones, around 81% found once; its top ten account for under 3.5%. The sample was peripheral blood. The receptor set was obtained from a man aged 45 to 65 with acute or convalescent COVID-19.

The table lists this clone with a count of one. V is TRBV29-1 and J is TRBJ2-1; 11 positions agree with TRBD2. This CDR3 comprises 14 residues. Trimming took 3 bases from V and 6 from J; bases not matched to a gene: 4. Germline V CDR1 and CDR2: SQVTM, ANQGSEA. The CDR3 sequence: CSVDGLAGRNEQFF. DNA for the CDR3: TGCAGCGTTGACGGACTAGCGGGTCGCAATGAGCAGTTCTTC.

The chain is built from TRBV3-1 (or the pseudogene TRBV3-2) and TRBJ2-1; the D gene is possibly TRBD1 (5 bases). V was pared by 0 bases and J by 8 bases, with 14 bases between. The CDR3 is 15 amino acids. The V gene's germline CDR1 is LGHDT and CDR2 YNNKEL (reference sequence). CDR3 in amino acids: CASSQDRPGMDEQFF. CDR3 nucleotide sequence: TGTGCCAGCAGCCAAGATCGGCCAGGGATGGATGAGCAGTTCTTC.

The genes are TRBV5-4 and TRBJ2-2; perhaps TRBD2 as D (7 bases). Germline V gene sequence: CDR1 SGHNT, CDR2 YYREEE (reference sequence). This CDR3 is built from 15 residues. The germline V and J ends were trimmed by 1 base and 4 bases, with 11 bases remaining between them. The CDR3: CASSLTGGPTGELFF. The DNA of the CDR3 is TGTGCCAGCAGCTTGACCGGGGGGCCCACCGGGGAGCTGTTTTTT.

This clone showed up many times. The chain is built from TRBV10-1 and TRBJ1-1, with D possibly being TRBD1 (5 bases). The CDR3 extends over 13 amino acids. CDR1 is WNHNN and CDR2 is SYGVQD in the germline V gene (reference sequence). V gave up 7 bases and J gave up 5 bases, with 14 bases separating them. The CDR3 is CASNPTQGTEAFF. CDR3 bases: TGCGCCAGCAACCCAACGCAGGGAACTGAAGCTTTCTTT.

This rearrangement joins TRBV18 to TRBJ1-2; D is ambiguous. CDR1 and CDR2 (germline): KGHSH, LQKENI. V dropped 0 bases and J dropped 4 bases, with 6 bases sitting between them. This CDR3 has 13 residues. CDR3 loop: CASSPPRGYGYTF. The CDR3, as DNA: TGTGCCAGCTCACCACCCCGGGGCTATGGCTACACCTTC.

J is TRBJ2-7 and V is TRBV25-1; maybe TRBD1 (6 bases). Germline CDR1 is MGHDK and CDR2 is SYGVNS. The V end lost 6 bases, the J end lost 4 bases, and 10 bases lay between the germline ends. The CDR3 length is 12 residues. CDR3 sequence reads: CASSERGYEQYF. CDR3 nucleotide sequence: TGTGCCAGCAGCGAGAGGGGGTACGAGCAGTACTTC.

This chain links TRBV18 with TRBJ1-1; maybe TRBD1 (5 bases). This CDR3 is 15 amino acids long. From germline, CDR1 is KGHSH and CDR2 LQKENI. V was trimmed by 3 bases and J by 7 bases, leaving 18 bases between them. In DNA, the CDR3 is TGTGCCAGCTCACCCCTTGGGGGAGGGGAGAGTGAAGCTTTCTTT. This codes for CASSPLGGGESEAFF.

The V call is TRBV18, the J call TRBJ2-3, with TRBD2 matching over 11 bases. The CDR3 consists of 17 residues. Unmatched junction bases numbered 8, after V lost 1 base and J lost 5 bases. Germline lookup yields CDR1 KGHSH and CDR2 LQKENI. For the CDR3, the DNA is TGTGCCAGCTCACCACGCCCTAGCGGGGGGCCGGGAGATACGCAGTATTTT. This translates into CASSPRPSGGPGDTQYF.

The chain uses TRBV28 and TRBJ1-5, with D maybe TRBD1 (5 bases). Between the trimmed V and J ends, which lost 1 base and 6 bases, there was a span of 10 bases. Germline V CDR1 and CDR2: MDHEN, SYDVKM. This CDR3 region has 14 residues. The CDR3 reads CASSLSGVAQPQHF. CDR3 nucleotides: TGTGCCAGCAGTTTATCGGGGGTGGCTCAGCCCCAGCATTTT.

V is TRBV6-5 and J is TRBJ2-2; 7 bases are shared with TRBD2. The J segment lost 2 bases and the V segment lost 6 bases, leaving 6 bases of the junction unmatched. Germline CDR1 is MNHEY and CDR2 is SVGAGI. The CDR3 is made up of 15 amino acids. The CDR3 spells CASRSSGLNTGELFF. CDR3 sequence (DNA): TGTGCCAGCAGATCTAGCGGTCTAAACACCGGGGAGCTGTTTTTT.

The J gene is TRBJ2-7, the V gene TRBV27; maybe TRBD2 (5 bases). Germline CDR1 and CDR2: MNHEY and SMNVEV (reference sequence). The germline V and J ends were trimmed by 2 bases and 5 bases, with 10 bases remaining between them. The CDR3 loop spans 13 amino acids. The CDR3 here is CASSLRTRHEQYF. The CDR3 coding sequence is TGTGCCAGCAGTTTAAGGACTCGACACGAGCAGTACTTC.

J is TRBJ2-2 and V is TRBV6-5; 7 bases match TRBD1. The ends lost 3 bases at V and 7 bases at J; junction bases unmatched: 11. This CDR3 is 16 amino acids long. CDR1 and CDR2 (germline): MNHEY, SVGAGI. In DNA form, the CDR3 reads TGTGCCAGCAGTTATCGGGGACAGCTAAAAAACGGGGAGCTGTTTTTT. It codes for CASSYRGQLKNGELFF.

CDR3 nucleotides: TGTGCCAGCCAGGGAGGGGCAAGGGAAAAACTGTTTTTT. It translates to CASQGGAREKLFF. The chain has TRBV12-3 or TRBV12-4 and TRBJ1-4; D is possibly TRBD1 (5 bases). V was trimmed by 8 bases and J by 8 bases, leaving 15 bases between them. This CDR3 spans 13 amino acids.

The V and J genes are TRBV4-1 and TRBJ1-5, with 11 bases lining up with TRBD1. CDR1 MGHRA and CDR2 YSYEKL come from the germline V gene. V lost 4 bases, J lost 0 bases, and 2 bases stayed unmatched. The CDR3 has 16 residues. CDR3 residues: CASSPGTGGSNQPQHF. Here the CDR3 DNA reads TGCGCCAGCAGCCCTGGGACAGGGGGTAGCAATCAGCCCCAGCATTTT.

This rearrangement joins TRBV25-1 to TRBJ1-4, with D perhaps matching TRBD1 (6 bases). Trimming removed 2 bases from V and 11 bases from J, with 21 bases in between. CDR3 length: 16 amino acids. Germline V gene sequence: CDR1 MGHDK, CDR2 SYGVNS. CDR3 loop: CASSETIQGGSGKLFF. In DNA, the CDR3 is TGTGCCAGCAGTGAAACTATACAGGGAGGGAGTGGGAAACTGTTTTTT.

The chain combines TRBV6-1 with TRBJ1-2, with D uncertain. The CDR3 loop spans 13 amino acids. Germline V gives CDR1 MNHNS, CDR2 SASEGT. With 0 bases removed from V and 5 bases from J, the gap between germline ends came to 7 bases. CDR3 sequence reads: CASSEAPGYGYTF. CDR3 nucleotide sequence: TGTGCCAGCAGTGAAGCGCCAGGTTATGGCTACACCTTC.

The V and J genes are TRBV5-4 and TRBJ1-1; the match to TRBD1 covers 12 bases. The germline CDR1 and CDR2 sequences are SGHNT and YYREEE (reference sequence). J gave up 11 bases and V 0 bases, and 8 bases lay outside the gene matches. CDR3 size: 15 residues. CDR3 region: CASSLGGTGGSLAFF. The CDR3 DNA is TGTGCCAGCAGCTTGGGTGGGACAGGGGGCTCTTTGGCTTTCTTT.

The chain combines TRBV12-3 or TRBV12-4 with TRBJ1-2; 7 bases map to TRBD1. The J segment lost 14 bases and the V segment lost 4 bases, leaving 10 bases of the junction unmatched. The length of the CDR3 is 12 residues. In nucleotides, the CDR3 is TGTGCCAGCAGTTCGGACAGGATGGCAAGGACCTTC. It specifies CASSSDRMARTF.

The V and J genes are TRBV6-2 or TRBV6-3 and TRBJ2-1, with 8 bases lining up with TRBD2. The V segment lost 2 bases and the J segment 7 bases; nucleotides outside the gene matches: 10. This CDR3 is built from 16 residues. Germline CDR1 reads MNHEY; CDR2 reads SVGEGT. The DNA for the CDR3 is TGTGCCAGCAGTTACGAGTATGCGGGAGGAGTTAATGAGCAGTTCTTC. The encoded protein is CASSYEYAGGVNEQFF.

The chain employs TRBV29-1 and TRBJ2-3; 9 nucleotides align to TRBD2. Trimming cost V 8 bases and J 1 base; bases outside gene matches: 7. There are 14 residues in the CDR3. Germline CDR1 reads SQVTM; CDR2 reads ANQGSEA. CDR3 DNA sequence: TGCAGCACAAAGACTAGCGGAGGCACAGATACGCAGTATTTT. Translation gives CSTKTSGGTDTQYF.

This chain links TRBV6-5 with TRBJ2-1, with 8 bases matching TRBD2. The CDR3 has 14 residues. V lost 2 bases and J lost 9; bases outside the gene matches: 6. Germline lookup yields CDR1 MNHEY and CDR2 SVGAGI. The CDR3: CASSYQTSVREQFF. CDR3 sequence (DNA): TGTGCCAGCAGTTACCAGACTAGCGTCCGTGAGCAGTTCTTC.

The V gene is TRBV15, the J gene TRBJ2-5; TRBD1 might be the D (6 bases). Germline CDR1 and CDR2: LNHNV and YYDKDF (reference sequence). Trimming removed 0 bases from V and 2 bases from J, with 19 bases in between. The CDR3 totals 18 residues. DNA of the CDR3: TGTGCCACCAGCAGAGATTTAGGGACACCGTCGGGACAAGAGACCCAGTACTTC. Residues: CATSRDLGTPSGQETQYF.

The gene calls are TRBV10-3 and TRBJ1-1, with 9 bases fitting TRBD1. This CDR3 is 13 amino acids long. The V gene's germline CDR1 is ENHRY and CDR2 SYGVKD. V shed 8 bases, J shed 6 bases, and the junction held 7 bases outside the gene matches. DNA for the CDR3: TGTGCCATCGCCCGGGACAGGGAAGCTGAAGCTTTCTTT. The encoded protein is CAIARDREAEAFF.

The chain recombines TRBV7-9 with TRBJ2-1; 7 nucleotides match TRBD1. The CDR3 contains 14 residues. Germline lookup yields CDR1 SEHNR and CDR2 FQNEAQ (reference sequence). Trimming took 1 base from V and 7 from J; bases not matched to a gene: 4. The CDR3 nucleotides read TGTGCCAGCAGCTTAGTAGGGACAGCTAATGAGCAGTTCTTC. Translating gives CASSLVGTANEQFF. The entire variable domain, with the rest obtained from reference TRBV7-9 and TRBJ2-1, is as follows: DTGVSQNPRHKITKRGQNVTFRCDPISEHNRLYWYRQTLGQGPEFLTYFQNEAQLEKSRLLSDRFSAERPKGSFSTLEIQRTEQGDSAMYLCASSLVGTANEQFFGPGTRLTVL.

This rearrangement joins TRBV4-1 to TRBJ2-1, with TRBD2 matching over 11 bases. J gave up 7 bases and V 0 bases, and 8 bases lay outside the gene matches. Germline V lookup: CDR1 MGHRA, CDR2 YSYEKL. The CDR3 consists of 17 residues. In DNA form, the CDR3 reads TGCGCCAGCAGCCAAGAGTCTGGGCTAGCGGGGGGAAATGAGCAGTTCTTC. Translation gives CASSQESGLAGGNEQFF.

In its sample, this clone was seen once. The chain couples TRBV19 to TRBJ1-2; D is uncertain. This CDR3 is 14 amino acids long. The V and J ends lost 1 base and 3 bases respectively, with 9 bases between them. Germline V gene lookup returns CDR1 LNHDA and CDR2 SQIVND (reference sequence). The CDR3 DNA sequence: TGTGCCAGTAGTATAGCCAACACCTACTATGGCTACACCTTC. Translated, it gives CASSIANTYYGYTF.